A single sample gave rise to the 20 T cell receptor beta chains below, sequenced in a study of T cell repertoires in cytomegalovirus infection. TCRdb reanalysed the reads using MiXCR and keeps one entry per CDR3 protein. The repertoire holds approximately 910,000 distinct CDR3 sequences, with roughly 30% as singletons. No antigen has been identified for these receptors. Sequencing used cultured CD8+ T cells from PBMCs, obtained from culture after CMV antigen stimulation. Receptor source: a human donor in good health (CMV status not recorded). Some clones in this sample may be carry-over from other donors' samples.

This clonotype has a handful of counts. The CDR3 coding sequence is TGTGCCAGTAGCCCGCCTCCGGGGTACACCTTC. Translation gives CASSPPPGYTF. This chain joins TRBV19 and TRBJ1-2; no reliable D call. V was trimmed by 6 bases and J by 11 bases, leaving 13 bases between them. The CDR3 is 11 residues long. Germline assignment: CDR1 LNHDA and CDR2 SQIVND (reference sequence).

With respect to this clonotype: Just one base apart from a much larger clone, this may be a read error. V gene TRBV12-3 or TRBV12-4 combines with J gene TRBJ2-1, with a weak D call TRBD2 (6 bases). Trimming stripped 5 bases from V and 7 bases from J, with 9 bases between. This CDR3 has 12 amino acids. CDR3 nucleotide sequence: TGTGCCAGCAGTGATGGAGGGAATGAGCAGTTCTTC. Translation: CASSDGGNEQFF.

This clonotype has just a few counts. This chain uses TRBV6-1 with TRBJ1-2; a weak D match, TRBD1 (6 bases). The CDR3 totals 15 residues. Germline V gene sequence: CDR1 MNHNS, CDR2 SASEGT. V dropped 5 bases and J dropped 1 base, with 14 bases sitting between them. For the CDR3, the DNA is TGTGCCAGCAGTTCGGGACATCAACTTAACTATGGCTACACCTTC. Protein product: CASSSGHQLNYGYTF.

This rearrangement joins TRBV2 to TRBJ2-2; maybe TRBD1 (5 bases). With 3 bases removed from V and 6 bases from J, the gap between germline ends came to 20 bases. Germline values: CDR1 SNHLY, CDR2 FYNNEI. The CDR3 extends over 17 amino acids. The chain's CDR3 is CASSEPISGRAAGELFF. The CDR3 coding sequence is TGTGCCAGCAGTGAGCCCATTTCAGGCAGGGCCGCCGGGGAGCTGTTTTTT.

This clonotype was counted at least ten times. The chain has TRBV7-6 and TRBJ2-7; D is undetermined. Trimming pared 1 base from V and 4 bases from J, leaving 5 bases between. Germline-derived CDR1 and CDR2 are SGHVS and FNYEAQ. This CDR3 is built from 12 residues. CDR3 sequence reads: CASSLVGYEQYF. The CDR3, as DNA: TGTGCCAGCAGCTTAGTTGGGTACGAGCAGTACTTC.

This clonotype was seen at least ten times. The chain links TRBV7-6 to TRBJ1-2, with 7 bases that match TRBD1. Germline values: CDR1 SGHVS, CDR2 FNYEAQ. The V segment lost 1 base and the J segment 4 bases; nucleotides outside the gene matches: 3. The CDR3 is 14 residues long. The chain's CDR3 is CASSLGGGGYGYTF. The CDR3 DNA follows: TGTGCCAGCAGCTTAGGAGGGGGCGGCTATGGCTACACCTTC.

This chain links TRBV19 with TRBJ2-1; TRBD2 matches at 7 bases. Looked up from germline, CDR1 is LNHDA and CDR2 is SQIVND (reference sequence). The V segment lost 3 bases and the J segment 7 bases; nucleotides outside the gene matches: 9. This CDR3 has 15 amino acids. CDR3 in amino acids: CASSINGGMRNEQFF. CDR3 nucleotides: TGTGCCAGTAGTATTAACGGGGGGATGAGGAATGAGCAGTTCTTC.

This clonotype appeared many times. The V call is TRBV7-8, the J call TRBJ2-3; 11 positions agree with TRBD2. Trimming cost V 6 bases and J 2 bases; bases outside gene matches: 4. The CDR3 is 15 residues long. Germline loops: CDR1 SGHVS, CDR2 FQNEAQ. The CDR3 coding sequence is TGTGCCAGCAGGACGACTAGCGGGGCCACAGATACGCAGTATTTT. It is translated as CASRTTSGATDTQYF.

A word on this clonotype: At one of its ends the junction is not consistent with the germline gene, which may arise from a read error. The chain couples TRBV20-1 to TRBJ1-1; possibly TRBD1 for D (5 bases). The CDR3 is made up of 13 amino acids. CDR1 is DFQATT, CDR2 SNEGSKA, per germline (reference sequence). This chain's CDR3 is CSASYFEGPHDVF. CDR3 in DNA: TGCAGTGCTAGCTACTTCGAGGGGCCCCACGATGTCTTT.

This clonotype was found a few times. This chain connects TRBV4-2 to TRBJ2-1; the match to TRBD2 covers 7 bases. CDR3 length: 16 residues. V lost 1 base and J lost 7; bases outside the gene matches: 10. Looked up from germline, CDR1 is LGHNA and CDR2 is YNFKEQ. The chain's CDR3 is CASSQARAGMVNEQFF. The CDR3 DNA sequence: TGTGCCAGCAGCCAAGCCCGAGCGGGGATGGTAAATGAGCAGTTCTTC.

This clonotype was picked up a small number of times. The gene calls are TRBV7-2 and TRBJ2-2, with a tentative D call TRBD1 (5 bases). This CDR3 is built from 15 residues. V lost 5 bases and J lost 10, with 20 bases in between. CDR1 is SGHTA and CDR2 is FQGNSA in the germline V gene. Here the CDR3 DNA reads TGTGCCAGCAGCCGAACACTCAGCAGGGTGGAGGAGCTGTTTTTT. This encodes CASSRTLSRVEELFF. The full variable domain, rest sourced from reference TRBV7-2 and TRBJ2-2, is GAGVSQSPSNKVTEKGKDVELRCDPISGHTALYWYRQSLGQGLEFLIYFQGNSAPDKSGLPSDRFSAERTGGSVSTLTIQRTQQEDSAVYLCASSRTLSRVEELFFGEGSRLTVL.

The DNA for the CDR3 is TGTGCCAGCAGCGCAGCAAGCTCTGGGGCCAACGTCCTGACTTTC. This gives the protein CASSAASSGANVLTF. This chain connects TRBV12-3 or TRBV12-4 to TRBJ2-6, with D unresolved. This CDR3 is 15 amino acids long. V was clipped by 6 bases and J by 0 bases, with 9 bases between them.

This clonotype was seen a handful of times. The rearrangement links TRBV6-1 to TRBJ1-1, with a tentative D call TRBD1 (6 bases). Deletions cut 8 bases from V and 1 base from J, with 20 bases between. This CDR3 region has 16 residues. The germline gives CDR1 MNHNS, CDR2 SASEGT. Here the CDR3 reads CASLYLRDTKNTEAFF. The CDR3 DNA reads TGTGCCAGCCTCTATCTCCGGGACACGAAGAACACTGAAGCTTTCTTT.

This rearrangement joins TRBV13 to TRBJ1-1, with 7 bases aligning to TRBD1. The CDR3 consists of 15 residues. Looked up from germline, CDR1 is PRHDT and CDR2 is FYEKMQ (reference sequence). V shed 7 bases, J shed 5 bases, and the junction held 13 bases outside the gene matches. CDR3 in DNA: TGTGCCAGCATTAGAGGGGGCGCCGGTAAGACTGAAGCTTTCTTT. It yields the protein CASIRGGAGKTEAFF.

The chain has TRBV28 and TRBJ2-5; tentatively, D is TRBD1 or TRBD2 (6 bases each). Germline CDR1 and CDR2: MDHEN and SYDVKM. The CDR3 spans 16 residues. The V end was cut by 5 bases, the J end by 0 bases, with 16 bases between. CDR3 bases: TGTGCCAGCAGTCCCCGAGGGGGGCCAAACCAAGAGACCCAGTACTTC. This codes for CASSPRGGPNQETQYF.

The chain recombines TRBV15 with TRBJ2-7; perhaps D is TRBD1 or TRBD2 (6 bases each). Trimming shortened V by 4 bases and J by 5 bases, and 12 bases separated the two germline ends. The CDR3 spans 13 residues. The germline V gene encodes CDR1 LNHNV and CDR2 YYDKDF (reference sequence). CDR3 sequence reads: CATSKTGRNEQYV. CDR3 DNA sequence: TGTGCCACCAGCAAAACAGGGAGGAACGAGCAGTACGTC.

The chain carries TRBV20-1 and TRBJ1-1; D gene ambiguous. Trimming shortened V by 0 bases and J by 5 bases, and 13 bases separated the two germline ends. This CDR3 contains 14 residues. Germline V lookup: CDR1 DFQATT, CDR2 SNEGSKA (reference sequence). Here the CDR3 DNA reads TGCAGTGCTAGAGATGCGGTGGGAGGGACTGAAGCTTTCTTT. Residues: CSARDAVGGTEAFF.

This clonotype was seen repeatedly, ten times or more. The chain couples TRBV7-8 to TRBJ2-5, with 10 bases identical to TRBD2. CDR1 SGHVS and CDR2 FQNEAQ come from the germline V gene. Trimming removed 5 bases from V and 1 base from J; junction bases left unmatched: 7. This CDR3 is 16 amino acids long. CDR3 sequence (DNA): TGTGCCAGCAGCCGGGAACTAGCGGGAACCCAAGAGACCCAGTACTTC. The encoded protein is CASSRELAGTQETQYF.

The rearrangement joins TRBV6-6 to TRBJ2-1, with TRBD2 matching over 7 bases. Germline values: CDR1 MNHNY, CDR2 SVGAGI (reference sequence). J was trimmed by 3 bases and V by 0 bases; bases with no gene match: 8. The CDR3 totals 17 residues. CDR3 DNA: TGTGCCAGCAGTTACTCGAACCCCAGCGGGGACTACAATGAGCAGTTCTTC. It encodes CASSYSNPSGDYNEQFF.

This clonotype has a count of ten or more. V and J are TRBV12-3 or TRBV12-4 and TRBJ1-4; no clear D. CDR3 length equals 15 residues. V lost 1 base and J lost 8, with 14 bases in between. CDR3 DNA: TGTGCCAGCAGTTTAGGTGTCGGAAGTAGGGAAAAACTGTTTTTT. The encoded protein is CASSLGVGSREKLFF.